Below, one T cell receptor (beta chain) is given with its context. This entry comes from a study of beta chain features in type 1 diabetes. Reverse transcribing all isolated RNA meant expressed TCRB transcripts were sequenced. The table came from immunoSEQ multiplex PCR; TCRdb's copy has only in-frame clones and leaves some out. The data show hundreds of thousands of clones, about 30% seen once. This CDR3 region has 15 residues. Trimming pared 5 bases from V and 4 bases from J, leaving 17 bases between. Germline CDR1 and CDR2: SEHNR and FQNEAQ (reference sequence). This chain links TRBV7-9 with TRBJ2-5; TRBD1 or TRBD2 may be the D gene (6 bases each). The source is a man younger than 30 in good health. Specimen: naive CD4+ T cells from blood. The CDR3 DNA reads TGTGCCAGCAGCCTCGGGGGCAAAAGTCGAGAGACCCAGTACTTC. Translation: CASSLGGKSRETQYF.